The 4 T cell receptor beta chains listed next were all sequenced from one sample in a study of post-analysis software for immune sequencing data. Included in the TCR beta cDNA libraries were unique molecular identifiers. Each CDR3 protein is one row after TCRdb ran MiXCR on the PCR reads. This table has some 160,000 distinct CDR3 sequences, roughly 35% appearing once. Sequences were derived from blood, sampled after autologous hematopoietic stem cell transplantation. The receptor source for this set is a girl aged 10-17 years with multiple sclerosis.

The genes are TRBV6-5 and TRBJ2-3; 7 bases map to TRBD1. This CDR3 spans 16 amino acids. In germline, CDR1 is MNHEY, CDR2 SVGAGI. The V gene end was trimmed by 0 bases and the J gene end by 3 bases; junction bases not matched to a gene: 6. Here the CDR3 reads CASSYSTPRGTDTQYF. In DNA form, the CDR3 reads TGTGCCAGCAGTTACTCGACGCCCAGGGGGACAGATACGCAGTATTTT.

V usage is TRBV27 and J usage is TRBJ2-1; TRBD2 is a possible D gene (7 bases). The CDR3 spans 13 residues. Germline lookup yields CDR1 MNHEY and CDR2 SMNVEV (reference sequence). Trimming left V 2 bases short and J 7 bases short, with 9 bases between. The CDR3 region has the DNA TGTGCCAGCAGTTTAAAGGGGGGGAATGAGCAGTTCTTC. This encodes CASSLKGGNEQFF.

This clonotype came up a few times. V usage is TRBV9 and J usage is TRBJ2-3; 8 bases match TRBD1. Germline V gene data show CDR1 as SGDLS and CDR2 as YYNGEE. V trimming: 3 bases; J trimming: 3 bases; junction bases outside the gene matches: 9. The CDR3 consists of 16 residues. The CDR3 protein is CASSEGQGGRTDTQYF. Written as DNA, the CDR3 is TGTGCCAGCAGCGAAGGACAGGGAGGAAGGACAGATACGCAGTATTTT. Filled out from reference TRBV9 and TRBJ2-3, the complete variable domain reads DSGVTQTPKHLITATGQRVTLRCSPRSGDLSVYWYQQSLDQGLQFLIQYYNGEERAKGNILERFSAQQFPDLHSELNLSSLELGDSALYFCASSEGQGGRTDTQYFGPGTRLTVL.

In regard to this clonotype: The junction shows a germline mismatch at one end, possibly a read error. The V and J genes are TRBV2 and TRBJ1-5; 9 bases align to TRBD1. Germline CDR1 SNHLY, CDR2 FYNNEI. The CDR3 contains 16 residues. The CDR3 loop is CVSSTGGGGGNQPQHF. The CDR3, as DNA: TGTGTCAGCAGTACAGGGGGCGGCGGTGGCAATCAGCCCCAGCATTTT. The whole variable domain, remainder taken from reference TRBV2 and TRBJ1-5, is EPEVTQTPSHQVTQMGQEVILRCVPISNHLYFYWYRQILGQKVEFLVSFYNNEISEKSEIFDDQFSVERPDGSNFTLKIRSTKLEDSAMYFCVSSTGGGGGNQPQHFGDGTRLSIL.